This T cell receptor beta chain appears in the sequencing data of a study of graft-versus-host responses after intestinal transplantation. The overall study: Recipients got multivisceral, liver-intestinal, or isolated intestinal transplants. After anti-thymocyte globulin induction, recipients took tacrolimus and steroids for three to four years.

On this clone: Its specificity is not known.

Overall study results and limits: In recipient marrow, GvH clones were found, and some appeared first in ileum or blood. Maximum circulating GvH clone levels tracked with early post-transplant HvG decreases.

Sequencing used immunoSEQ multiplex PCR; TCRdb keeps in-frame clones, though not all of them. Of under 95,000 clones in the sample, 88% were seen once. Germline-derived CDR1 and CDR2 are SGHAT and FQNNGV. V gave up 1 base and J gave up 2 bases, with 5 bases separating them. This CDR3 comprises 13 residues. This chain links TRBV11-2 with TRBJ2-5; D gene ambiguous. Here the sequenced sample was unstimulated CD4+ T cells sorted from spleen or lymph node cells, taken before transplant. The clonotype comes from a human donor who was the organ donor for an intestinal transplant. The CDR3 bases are TGTGCCAGCAGCTTAGCCAGGCAAGAGACCCAGTACTTC. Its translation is CASSLARQETQYF.